Below are 24 T cell receptor beta chains sequenced from a single sample in a study of technical replicates of blood from several donors. Sequencing was performed with immunoSEQ multiplex PCR; in TCRdb, only in-frame clones are kept and a portion is missing. The sample lists some 14,000 clones, approximately 80% seen once, with roughly 13% in the top ten. Sequencing used PBMCs. The receptors were sampled from a human donor in good health.

This clone was counted a single time. This chain connects TRBV6-1 to TRBJ1-4; tentative D call: TRBD1 (5 bases). Germline V gives CDR1 MNHNS, CDR2 SASEGT. Trimming left V 6 bases short and J 4 bases short, with 9 bases between. CDR3 length: 13 amino acids. The CDR3 spells CASRQGNNEKLFF. The CDR3 nucleotides read TGTGCCAGCAGGCAGGGCAATAATGAAAAACTGTTTTTT.

The chain carries TRBV7-9 and TRBJ2-1; D unclear. Trimming stripped 5 bases from V and 0 bases from J, with 20 bases between. The germline V gene encodes CDR1 SEHNR and CDR2 FQNEAQ (reference sequence). The CDR3 sequence is 18 residues long. The CDR3 nucleotides are TGTGCCAGCAGCGGGCCAGTCCGTCTAATCACCTCCTACAATGAGCAGTTCTTC. Its protein is CASSGPVRLITSYNEQFF. The full variable domain, rest sourced from reference TRBV7-9 and TRBJ2-1, is DTGVSQNPRHKITKRGQNVTFRCDPISEHNRLYWYRQTLGQGPEFLTYFQNEAQLEKSRLLSDRFSAERPKGSFSTLEIQRTEQGDSAMYLCASSGPVRLITSYNEQFFGPGTRLTVL.

This clone has just one count. No DNA is shown, since the ends of the CDR3 on it are uncertain; the CDR3 is the one TCRdb lists. The chain joins TRBV6-1 to TRBJ2-7; the table calls TRBD2, which could not be checked here. From germline, CDR1 is MNHNS and CDR2 SASEGT. The CDR3 is 14 residues long, ends included. The CDR3 spells CASILGGSSYEQYF.

This chain connects TRBV19 to TRBJ2-7, with TRBD2 matching 12 bases. Trimming at V came to 4 bases and at J to 7 bases, leaving 2 bases not matched to a gene. Looked up from germline, CDR1 is LNHDA and CDR2 is SQIVND (reference sequence). The CDR3 totals 13 residues. DNA of the CDR3: TGTGCCAGTAGTACAGGACTAGCGGGAGAGCAGTACTTC. Its protein product is CASSTGLAGEQYF.

The gene calls are TRBV10-3 and TRBJ2-5; 13 positions agree with TRBD2. Germline V gives CDR1 ENHRY, CDR2 SYGVKD. V was clipped by 6 bases and J by 4 bases; unmatched bases: 5. The CDR3 has 15 residues. Here the CDR3 reads CAIRGLAGDPETQYF. DNA for the CDR3: TGTGCCATCAGAGGACTAGCGGGAGATCCAGAGACCCAGTACTTC.

The chain recombines TRBV5-4 with TRBJ1-1; 7 nucleotides line up with TRBD1. Trimming cost V 7 bases and J 5 bases; bases outside gene matches: 14. Germline V gene sequence: CDR1 SGHNT, CDR2 YYREEE (reference sequence). The CDR3 spans 15 residues. DNA for the CDR3: TGTGCCAGCGGGTATTTTACAGGGGACACGACTGAAGCTTTCTTT. Translation gives CASGYFTGDTTEAFF.

This clone was counted a single time. This chain joins TRBV5-1 and TRBJ2-1, with D maybe TRBD2 (5 bases). Trimming took off 5 bases at V and 0 bases at J, with 12 bases between the two ends. Germline V gene lookup returns CDR1 SGHRS and CDR2 YFSETQ. The CDR3 spans 15 residues. The chain's CDR3 is CASRRTGSSYNEQFF. In nucleotides, the CDR3 is TGCGCCAGCAGAAGAACGGGAAGCTCCTACAATGAGCAGTTCTTC.

This chain connects TRBV6-5 to TRBJ2-5; 7 nucleotides line up with TRBD2. The assigned J gene may be wrong: the sequence end matches TRBJ2-7 better. CDR3 length: 13 amino acids. Germline loops: CDR1 MNHEY, CDR2 SVGAGI. DNA for the CDR3: TGTGCCAGCAGAGGGGCGGGAGCCTACGAGCAGTACTTC. Protein product: CASRGAGAYEQYF.

The CDR3 here is CASTPPAGRTDTQYF. CDR3 nucleotides: TGTGCCAGCACCCCCCCGGCGGGTCGCACAGATACGCAGTATTTT. The chain carries TRBV28 and TRBJ2-3; weak D call: TRBD2 (5 bases). V lost 7 bases to trimming and J lost 1 base, with 15 bases between them. The CDR3 totals 15 residues. Germline V lookup: CDR1 MDHEN, CDR2 SYDVKM. The full variable domain, completed using reference TRBV28 and TRBJ2-3, is DVKVTQSSRYLVKRTGEKVFLECVQDMDHENMFWYRQDPGLGLRLIYFSYDVKMKEKGDIPEGYSVSREKKERFSLILESASTNQTSMYLCASTPPAGRTDTQYFGPGTRLTVL.

The chain carries TRBV19 and TRBJ1-1; D possibly corresponds to TRBD1 (5 bases). Germline values: CDR1 LNHDA, CDR2 SQIVND (reference sequence). The CDR3 consists of 13 residues. V was clipped by 1 base and J by 4 bases, with 7 bases between them. CDR3 nucleotide sequence: TGTGCCAGTAGTATAGGACAGTCCACTGAAGCTTTCTTT. Protein: CASSIGQSTEAFF.

In this sample, this clone turned up a few times. The chain joins TRBV5-8 to TRBJ1-5; no definite D call. V was pared by 4 bases and J by 3 bases, with 14 bases between. The CDR3 is made up of 15 amino acids. CDR1 is SGHTS, CDR2 YDEGEE, per germline. CDR3 amino acids: CASSPESGNNQPQHF. Written as DNA, the CDR3 is TGTGCCAGCAGCCCCGAATCGGGGAACAATCAGCCCCAGCATTTT.

This chain uses TRBV5-1 with TRBJ2-3; the match to TRBD2 covers 10 bases. Germline-derived CDR1 and CDR2 are SGHRS and YFSETQ. Unmatched junction bases numbered 4, after V lost 4 bases and J lost 2 bases. The CDR3 has 15 amino acids. The CDR3 nucleotides read TGCGCCAGCAGCCCGGGACTAGCGTTCACAGATACGCAGTATTTT. The encoded protein is CASSPGLAFTDTQYF.

This chain connects TRBV19 to TRBJ2-1; 8 positions agree with TRBD1. CDR1 LNHDA and CDR2 SQIVND come from the germline V gene (reference sequence). V lost 1 base and J lost 4; bases outside the gene matches: 9. The CDR3 runs 17 residues. The CDR3 protein is CASSIARTGIAYNEQFF. CDR3 bases: TGTGCCAGTAGTATAGCCCGGACAGGGATTGCTTACAATGAGCAGTTCTTC.

In this sample, this clone turned up a few times. J is TRBJ2-7 and V is TRBV27; 8 nucleotides match TRBD2. V lost 2 bases and J lost 4; bases outside the gene matches: 10. The germline V gene has CDR1 MNHEY and CDR2 SMNVEV (reference sequence). CDR3 length: 16 amino acids. CDR3 region: CASSLMGGTSVYEQYF. In DNA form, the CDR3 reads TGTGCCAGCAGTTTAATGGGGGGGACTAGTGTTTACGAGCAGTACTTC.

The chain links TRBV18 to TRBJ1-2, with TRBD1 as a possible D gene (5 bases). Looked up from germline, CDR1 is KGHSH and CDR2 is LQKENI. V lost 3 bases to trimming and J lost 9 bases, with 14 bases between them. CDR3 length: 13 amino acids. In DNA form, the CDR3 reads TGTGCCAGCTCACCCGCGTCGGGGGAGCGCTACACCTTC. Protein: CASSPASGERYTF.

This clone was detected a few times. The CDR3 nucleotides are TGTGCCAGCACCAACTCGGTGGTCATGAACACTGAAGCTTTCTTT. Protein product: CASTNSVVMNTEAFF. The gene calls are TRBV28 and TRBJ1-1; no clear D. The CDR3 has 15 amino acids. V was pared by 7 bases and J by 0 bases, with 15 bases between. Germline CDR1 MDHEN, CDR2 SYDVKM.

The CDR3 DNA reads as TGTGCCAGCAGCTTAACGGGACTAGCGGGAGTAAGCGGGGAGCTGTTTTTT. Its translation: CASSLTGLAGVSGELFF. The rearrangement links TRBV5-8 to TRBJ2-2, with 14 bases fitting TRBD2. Trimming removed 2 bases from V and 7 bases from J; junction bases left unmatched: 7. This CDR3 is built from 17 residues. Germline V lookup: CDR1 SGHTS, CDR2 YDEGEE.

This CDR3 reads CASSETASGNNEQFF. CDR3 in DNA: TGTGCCAGCAGTGAAACCGCTAGCGGGAACAATGAGCAGTTCTTC. This sequence joins TRBV6-1 and TRBJ2-1; 9 positions agree with TRBD2. The V gene's germline CDR1 is MNHNS and CDR2 SASEGT. This CDR3 is built from 15 residues. Germline trimming cut 2 bases from V and 5 bases from J; bases unmatched to any gene: 4.

The rearrangement uses TRBV7-8 and TRBJ2-6; maybe TRBD2 (5 bases). The CDR3 length is 16 residues. V gave up 5 bases and J gave up 5 bases, with 16 bases separating them. Germline V gene lookup returns CDR1 SGHVS and CDR2 FQNEAQ. The CDR3 bases are TGTGCCAGCAGCAGCGGCCCACAAAGTCGGGCCAACGTCCTGACTTTC. Translating it yields CASSSGPQSRANVLTF.

J is TRBJ1-5 and V is TRBV28; D possibly corresponds to TRBD1 (5 bases). Germline-derived CDR1 and CDR2 are MDHEN and SYDVKM. The CDR3 is 15 residues long. V lost 7 bases and J lost 4, with 17 bases in between. In nucleotides, the CDR3 is TGTGCCAGCACCCGAAACGCAGGGCCGAATCAGCCCCAGCATTTT. This sequence encodes CASTRNAGPNQPQHF.

The chain is built from TRBV7-6 and TRBJ2-1, with 9 bases lining up with TRBD1. After removal of 2 bases from V and 7 bases from J, the junction contained 9 bases not matched to a gene. This CDR3 is built from 16 residues. Germline-derived CDR1 and CDR2 are SGHVS and FNYEAQ. The CDR3 here is CASSLLWGTGPNEQFF. In nucleotides, the CDR3 is TGTGCCAGCAGCTTACTGTGGGGGACAGGGCCAAATGAGCAGTTCTTC.

V and J are TRBV6-4 and TRBJ2-1; 11 bases are a match to TRBD2. Per germline, CDR1 MRHNA and CDR2 SNTAGT. Unmatched junction bases numbered 0, after V lost 2 bases and J lost 0 bases. The CDR3 extends over 16 amino acids. The CDR3: CASSDTSGGSYNEQFF. In nucleotides, the CDR3 is TGTGCCAGCAGTGACACTAGCGGGGGCTCCTACAATGAGCAGTTCTTC.

This clone was seen a few times. This rearrangement joins TRBV27 to TRBJ1-4, with a possible D match to TRBD1 (6 bases). CDR3 length equals 17 residues. V was cut by 4 bases and J by 0 bases, with 15 bases left in between. Germline V gene lookup returns CDR1 MNHEY and CDR2 SMNVEV (reference sequence). CDR3 bases: TGTGCCAGCAGTTCACTCCGGGACATTGCAACTAATGAAAAACTGTTTTTT. Translating it yields CASSSLRDIATNEKLFF.

The rearrangement joins TRBV5-4 to TRBJ2-6; D ambiguous. From germline, CDR1 is SGHNT and CDR2 YYREEE (reference sequence). The CDR3 is made up of 17 amino acids. Trimming pared 2 bases from V and 0 bases from J, leaving 12 bases between. For the CDR3, the DNA is TGTGCCAGCAGCTTTGTGTTTAGCATCTCTGGGGCCAACGTCCTGACTTTC. It codes for CASSFVFSISGANVLTF.